The 22 T cell receptor beta chains given below trace back to one sample, sequenced in a study of blood T cells in healthy people across ages. Primed by a sample-barcoded 5' primer and a J-beta primer mix, a second PCR proceeded for 7 to 11 cycles. TCRdb reprocessed the 5' RACE reads with MiXCR, giving one entry per CDR3 protein. The table includes about 1.6 million distinct CDR3 sequences, 30% to 40% detected once. The sample taken for sequencing was blood. Receptor source: a woman in her 30s in good health.

On this clonotype: A read error may account for a junction end that differs from germline. This chain uses TRBV20-1 with TRBJ1-4, with D uncertain. CDR1 is DFQATT, CDR2 SNEGSKA, per germline (reference sequence). CDR3 length: 15 residues. CDR3 residues: CSASYSNTGSERLFF. CDR3 nucleotides: TGCAGTGCTAGTTACAGTAACACTGGGAGTGAAAGACTGTTTTTT.

In this sample, this clonotype turned up a few times. The chain has TRBV20-1 and TRBJ2-7; perhaps TRBD1 as D (6 bases). Between the trimmed V and J ends, which lost 8 bases and 1 base, there was a span of 12 bases. The CDR3 length is 12 residues. The germline V gene has CDR1 DFQATT and CDR2 SNEGSKA (reference sequence). For the CDR3, the DNA is TGCAGTACAGGGCTCCCTTCCTACGAGCAGTACTTC. It encodes CSTGLPSYEQYF.

The chain joins TRBV4-1 to TRBJ2-5; a weak D match, TRBD2 (5 bases). The CDR3 has 18 residues. CDR1 is MGHRA, CDR2 YSYEKL, per germline. Trimming took off 0 bases at V and 5 bases at J, with 22 bases between the two ends. CDR3: CASSQEDWSGRDFETQYF. CDR3 bases: TGCGCCAGCAGCCAAGAGGATTGGAGCGGTCGAGATTTTGAGACCCAGTACTTC.

A few counts support this clonotype. The chain joins TRBV29-1 to TRBJ2-1; TRBD1 aligns across 7 bases. The CDR3 runs to 14 residues. J gave up 4 bases and V 6 bases, and 9 bases lay outside the gene matches. The germline V gene encodes CDR1 SQVTM and CDR2 ANQGSEA. The CDR3, as DNA: TGCAGCGTGGCCACCGGGACAGCTTACAATGAGCAGTTCTTC. Protein product: CSVATGTAYNEQFF.

This clonotype was found a few times. The chain has TRBV20-1 and TRBJ2-7; 11 positions match TRBD2. The CDR3 runs to 15 residues. Germline V lookup: CDR1 DFQATT, CDR2 SNEGSKA (reference sequence). V trimming: 0 bases; J trimming: 3 bases; junction bases outside the gene matches: 4. This CDR3 reads CSARDRLAGLYEQYF. The CDR3 DNA reads as TGCAGTGCTAGAGATCGACTAGCGGGACTCTACGAGCAGTACTTC.

The sample holds a few counts of this clonotype. In DNA, the CDR3 is TGTGCCAGCAGTGAAAGATTTGGCAGCGACGAGCAGTACTTC. The encoded protein is CASSERFGSDEQYF. The V and J genes are TRBV6-1 and TRBJ2-7; no definite D call. The CDR3 contains 14 residues. The germline V gene has CDR1 MNHNS and CDR2 SASEGT. The germline V and J ends were trimmed by 2 bases and 5 bases, with 13 bases remaining between them.

This rearrangement joins TRBV25-1 to TRBJ1-2, with D perhaps TRBD1 (6 bases). Germline values: CDR1 MGHDK, CDR2 SYGVNS. The V gene lost 3 bases and the J gene lost 3 bases, with 14 bases spanning the gap. This CDR3 has 15 amino acids. The CDR3 loop reads CASSDEGGSYYGYTF. The DNA of the CDR3 is TGTGCCAGCAGTGATGAAGGGGGAAGCTACTATGGCTACACCTTC.

This clonotype was seen a few times. The rearrangement links TRBV10-1 to TRBJ2-1, with TRBD1 matching 8 bases. This CDR3 comprises 18 residues. The V segment lost 2 bases and the J segment 4 bases; nucleotides outside the gene matches: 13. Germline CDR1 reads WNHNN; CDR2 reads SYGVQD (reference sequence). The CDR3 reads CASSEMVRDRGPYNEQFF. The CDR3 coding sequence is TGCGCCAGCAGTGAGATGGTGAGAGACAGGGGACCTTACAATGAGCAGTTCTTC.

This clonotype was detected a few times. The chain carries TRBV12-3 or TRBV12-4 and TRBJ2-7; 8 nucleotides match TRBD1. The CDR3 is made up of 15 amino acids. V lost 2 bases and J lost 6; bases outside the gene matches: 9. The CDR3 bases are TGTGCCAGCAGTTTAACAGGGGGTTCGAGGGGCGAGCAGTACTTC. Translated, it gives CASSLTGGSRGEQYF.

This chain joins TRBV13 and TRBJ2-7, with a tentative D call TRBD2 (6 bases). The CDR3 has 13 amino acids. Germline CDR1 is PRHDT and CDR2 is FYEKMQ (reference sequence). With 4 bases removed from V and 5 bases from J, the gap between germline ends came to 12 bases. The CDR3 nucleotides are TGTGCCAGCAGCTCGACTAGTTTCCACGAGCAGTACTTC. Encoded protein: CASSSTSFHEQYF.

This clonotype was observed a handful of times. The chain combines TRBV20-1 with TRBJ2-4; the D gene is possibly TRBD1 (6 bases). The germline V gene has CDR1 DFQATT and CDR2 SNEGSKA (reference sequence). This CDR3 is built from 15 residues. The V gene lost 5 bases and the J gene lost 3 bases, with 17 bases spanning the gap. The CDR3 loop reads CSAVAHRGGKNIQYF. In DNA form, the CDR3 reads TGCAGTGCTGTGGCCCACAGAGGGGGCAAAAACATTCAGTACTTC.

This clonotype was detected a few times. This chain uses TRBV4-2 with TRBJ2-7; 9 bases fit TRBD2. Germline CDR1 is LGHNA and CDR2 is YNFKEQ. CDR3 size: 15 residues. V trimming: 2 bases; J trimming: 9 bases; junction bases outside the gene matches: 11. The CDR3 sequence is CASSQIGLAGLAQYF. The CDR3 region has the DNA TGTGCCAGCAGCCAAATTGGTCTAGCGGGATTAGCGCAGTACTTC.

This clonotype was recorded only once. V usage is TRBV27 and J usage is TRBJ2-7, with TRBD2 matching 8 bases. This CDR3 spans 16 amino acids. The germline V gene encodes CDR1 MNHEY and CDR2 SMNVEV (reference sequence). With V trimmed by 1 base and J by 2 bases, 7 bases remained unmatched. This chain's CDR3 is CASSLLAGGVAYEQYF. CDR3 nucleotides: TGTGCCAGCAGTTTATTGGCGGGGGGAGTAGCCTACGAGCAGTACTTC.

The chain couples TRBV12-5 to TRBJ2-6; the D call may be TRBD1 or TRBD2 (5 bases each). From germline, CDR1 is LGHNT and CDR2 FRNRAP. The length of the CDR3 is 18 residues. Trimming took 3 bases from V and 0 from J, leaving 15 bases between them. CDR3 DNA: TGTGCTAGTGGTTTATGGGTCGGGGCTAACTCTGGGGCCAACGTCCTGACTTTC. It is translated as CASGLWVGANSGANVLTF.

This clonotype was counted only a few times. V usage is TRBV4-1 and J usage is TRBJ2-7, with 9 bases aligning to TRBD2. CDR3 length: 16 residues. V was clipped by 4 bases and J by 1 base; unmatched bases: 8. Germline V lookup: CDR1 MGHRA, CDR2 YSYEKL. CDR3: CASSPLAGVSSYEQYF. The CDR3 DNA is TGCGCCAGCAGCCCGTTAGCGGGAGTTTCTTCCTACGAGCAGTACTTC.

This chain joins TRBV12-3 or TRBV12-4 and TRBJ2-5; possible D gene TRBD2, 6 bases. This CDR3 has 16 residues. V shed 6 bases and J shed 11 bases, with 28 bases lying between them. The CDR3 region has the DNA TGTGCCAGCAGCTACCGCGGGACCCGATATTACAATGAGCAGTACTTC. Its translation is CASSYRGTRYYNEQYF.

Details on this clonotype: At one end, the junction sequence differs from germline, possibly due to a read error. This chain uses TRBV7-9 with TRBJ2-4; D is unresolved. The J call may be in error: the DNA end matches TRBJ2-7 better. The germline CDR1 and CDR2 sequences are SEHNR and FQNEAQ (reference sequence). This CDR3 spans 12 amino acids. The DNA of the CDR3 is TGTGCCGGCAGCCCCCCCTTTTACGAGCAGTACTTC. It translates to CAGSPPFYEQYF.

The chain uses TRBV6-1 and TRBJ1-2, with D possibly TRBD1 on 5 matching bases. This CDR3 region has 12 residues. Trimming shortened V by 2 bases and J by 8 bases, and 9 bases separated the two germline ends. Germline CDR1 is MNHNS and CDR2 is SASEGT. The CDR3 DNA reads TGTGCCAGCAGTGAAAGCTGGGACGGCTACACCTTC. It specifies CASSESWDGYTF.

The chain carries TRBV5-6 and TRBJ1-2; D gene unclear. With 0 bases removed from V and 3 bases from J, the gap between germline ends came to 12 bases. CDR1 SGHDT and CDR2 YYEEEE come from the germline V gene. This CDR3 contains 15 residues. CDR3 amino acids: CASSLDQKAHYGYTF. DNA for the CDR3: TGTGCCAGCAGCTTGGACCAAAAAGCTCACTATGGCTACACCTTC.

This clonotype was detected only a few times. The rearrangement uses TRBV6-6 and TRBJ2-7; possibly TRBD1 for D (5 bases). The CDR3 length is 11 residues. Trimming removed 6 bases from V and 7 bases from J, with 10 bases in between. Germline lookup yields CDR1 MNHNY and CDR2 SVGAGI (reference sequence). The CDR3 region has the DNA TGTGCCAGCAGCCAATACAGGGAGCAGTACTTC. Protein: CASSQYREQYF.

This clonotype was observed a handful of times. This chain uses TRBV3-1 with TRBJ2-5; D may be TRBD1 (7 bases). Trimming pared 0 bases from V and 0 bases from J, leaving 17 bases between. Germline-derived CDR1 and CDR2 are LGHDT and YNNKEL (reference sequence). There are 18 residues in the CDR3. DNA of the CDR3: TGTGCCAGCAGCCAAGATCGCAGGGGGGCGCAGTACCAAGAGACCCAGTACTTC. It codes for CASSQDRRGAQYQETQYF.

This clonotype was detected a few times. The rearrangement links TRBV10-3 to TRBJ2-6; no definite D call. The ends were cut back, 0 bases at V and 4 bases at J, with 1 base in the middle. Germline CDR1 ENHRY, CDR2 SYGVKD. The CDR3 is made up of 13 amino acids. The CDR3 DNA follows: TGTGCCATCAGTGAGTCCGGGGCCAACGTCCTGACTTTC. This translates into CAISESGANVLTF.